This TCR beta chain was documented in a study of T cell clones after liver transplantation. The CDR3 has 15 amino acids. Germline assignment: CDR1 SQVTM and CDR2 ANQGSEA. V shed 0 bases and J shed 3 bases, with 14 bases lying between them. Sequenced by immunoSEQ multiplex PCR; TCRdb stores in-frame clones only, minus some. The sample lists about 4,800 clones; about 40% were seen once. TCRbeta sequences of proliferating CFSE-low MLR cells were labeled alloreactive. Whole-study results and caveats: Graft donor-reactive T cells possibly entered the graft instead of undergoing deletion.

This clone has a handful of counts. What it binds is unknown. This clonotype was sampled from a human patient who received a liver transplant. T cells may partly derive from the graft donor. The specimen was CD4+ T cells from cultured PBMCs. J is TRBJ1-1 and V is TRBV29-1, with D tentatively TRBD1 (5 bases). The CDR3 DNA is TGCAGCGTTGAAGATCCTTGGGGGGGTCACACTGAAGCTTTCTTT. This sequence encodes CSVEDPWGGHTEAFF.